The sequence of this TCR beta chain was determined in a study of sequential checkpoint blockade in melanoma. Study-level background: Arm A got nivolumab then ipilimumab; arm B the reverse, 1:1. Matched biopsies came pretreatment and at week 13 for about two dozen patients.

Treatment specified: randomized to nivolumab then ipilimumab (arm A) or the reverse (arm B). Germline V lookup: CDR1 SGHRS, CDR2 YFSETQ. V was clipped by 3 bases and J by 8 bases, with 17 bases between them. This CDR3 has 15 residues. Data came from immunoSEQ multiplex PCR; TCRdb stores just in-frame clones and leaves some out. Of about 18,000 clones in the sample, 65% to 75% were seen once. This clonotype was obtained from a human donor with melanoma. Material: tumor tissue (inferred from file names), obtained from a patient given nivolumab and ipilimumab in sequence. This chain uses TRBV5-1 with TRBJ1-4; D is uncertain. The CDR3 spells CASSSKGDLGEKLFF. DNA for the CDR3: TGCGCCAGCAGCTCCAAGGGCGACTTGGGCGAAAAACTGTTTTTT.